This T cell receptor (beta chain) came from a study of shared clonotypes between healthy human individuals. Whole-study results and caveats: Shared across several donors were around 4.7% of the naive CD4 clonotypes. Shared clonotypes across all four donors exceeded non-shared ones in generation probability.

Method: immunoSEQ multiplex PCR; TCRdb's copy keeps in-frame clones and lacks some. The sample includes over a million clones, 65% to 80% seen only once; the top ten take 1.2% to 1.5%. Notes on this clone: The target antigen is unknown.

Germline V gene data show CDR1 as MDHEN and CDR2 as SYDVKM. This CDR3 contains 12 residues. V dropped 6 bases and J dropped 2 bases, with 5 bases sitting between them. Sequencing was carried out using memory CD4+ T cells sorted from blood. Subset of the sample: CD45RA-negative fraction. The TCR was taken from a man in his late teens or twenties in good health. The chain couples TRBV28 to TRBJ1-5; tentatively, D is TRBD1 (5 bases). CDR3 protein: CASRGRNQPQHF. The CDR3 DNA is TGTGCCAGCAGGGGGCGCAATCAGCCCCAGCATTTT. Full variable domain (outside the CDR3, taken from reference TRBV28 and TRBJ1-5): DVKVTQSSRYLVKRTGEKVFLECVQDMDHENMFWYRQDPGLGLRLIYFSYDVKMKEKGDIPEGYSVSREKKERFSLILESASTNQTSMYLCASRGRNQPQHFGDGTRLSIL.